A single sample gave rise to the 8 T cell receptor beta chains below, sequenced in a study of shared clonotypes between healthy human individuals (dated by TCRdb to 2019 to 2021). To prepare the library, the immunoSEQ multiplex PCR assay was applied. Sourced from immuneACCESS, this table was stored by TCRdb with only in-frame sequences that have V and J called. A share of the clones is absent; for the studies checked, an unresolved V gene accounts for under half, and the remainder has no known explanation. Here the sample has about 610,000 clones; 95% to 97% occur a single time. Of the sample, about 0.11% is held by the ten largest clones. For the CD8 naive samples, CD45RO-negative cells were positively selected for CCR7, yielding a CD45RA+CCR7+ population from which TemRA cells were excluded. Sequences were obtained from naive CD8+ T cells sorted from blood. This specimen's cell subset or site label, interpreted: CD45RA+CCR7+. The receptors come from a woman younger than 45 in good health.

CDR3 amino acids: CASSLVRRMNTEAFF. CDR3 nucleotides: TGTGCCAGCAGTTTGGTCCGACGGATGAACACTGAAGCTTTCTTT. The chain joins TRBV28 to TRBJ1-1, with D hard to call. The CDR3 is made up of 15 amino acids. CDR1 and CDR2 (germline): MDHEN, SYDVKM. Trimming cost V 3 bases and J 0 bases, with 11 bases left between them.

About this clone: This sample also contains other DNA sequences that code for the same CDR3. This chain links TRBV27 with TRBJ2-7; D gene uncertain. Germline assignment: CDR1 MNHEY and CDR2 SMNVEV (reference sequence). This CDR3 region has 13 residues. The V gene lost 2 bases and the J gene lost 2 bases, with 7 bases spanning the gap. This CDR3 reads CASSLGAPYEQYF. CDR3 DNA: TGTGCCAGCAGTTTAGGTGCCCCCTACGAGCAGTACTTC.

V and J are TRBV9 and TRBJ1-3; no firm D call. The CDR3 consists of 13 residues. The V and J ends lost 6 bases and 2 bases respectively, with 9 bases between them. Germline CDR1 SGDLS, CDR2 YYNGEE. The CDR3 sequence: CASKSGTGNTIYF. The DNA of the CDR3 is TGTGCCAGCAAGTCCGGAACTGGAAACACCATATATTTT.

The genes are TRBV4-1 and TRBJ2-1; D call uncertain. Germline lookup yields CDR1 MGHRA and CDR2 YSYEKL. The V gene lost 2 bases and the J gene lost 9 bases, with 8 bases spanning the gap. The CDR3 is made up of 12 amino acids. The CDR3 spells CASSQNEIEQFF. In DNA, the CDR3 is TGCGCCAGCAGCCAAAACGAGATTGAGCAGTTCTTC.

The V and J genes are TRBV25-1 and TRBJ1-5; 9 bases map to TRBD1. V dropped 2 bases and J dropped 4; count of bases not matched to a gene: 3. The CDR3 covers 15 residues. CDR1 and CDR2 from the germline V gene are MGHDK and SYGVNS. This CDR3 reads CASSERGTGNQPQHF. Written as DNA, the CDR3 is TGTGCCAGCAGTGAAAGGGGGACAGGGAATCAGCCCCAGCATTTT.

The CDR3, as DNA: TGCGCCAGCAGCTTGGAGGCTGCGGGACCCTACAATGAGCAGTTCTTC. This sequence encodes CASSLEAAGPYNEQFF. This rearrangement joins TRBV5-1 to TRBJ2-1, with D tentatively TRBD2 (6 bases). The CDR3 has 16 amino acids. V was shortened by 0 bases and J by 2 bases, with 12 bases between the two germline ends. CDR1 SGHRS and CDR2 YFSETQ come from the germline V gene. The full variable domain, completed using reference TRBV5-1 and TRBJ2-1, is KAGVTQTPRYLIKTRGQQVTLSCSPISGHRSVSWYQQTPGQGLQFLFEYFSETQRNKGNFPGRFSGRQFSNSRSEMNVSTLELGDSALYLCASSLEAAGPYNEQFFGPGTRLTVL.

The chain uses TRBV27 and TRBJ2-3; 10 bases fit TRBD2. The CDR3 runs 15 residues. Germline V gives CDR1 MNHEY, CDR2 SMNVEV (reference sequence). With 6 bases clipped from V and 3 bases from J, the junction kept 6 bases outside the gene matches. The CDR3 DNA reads TGTGCCAGCAGCCCTAGCGGGAGCAGGACAGATACGCAGTATTTT. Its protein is CASSPSGSRTDTQYF.

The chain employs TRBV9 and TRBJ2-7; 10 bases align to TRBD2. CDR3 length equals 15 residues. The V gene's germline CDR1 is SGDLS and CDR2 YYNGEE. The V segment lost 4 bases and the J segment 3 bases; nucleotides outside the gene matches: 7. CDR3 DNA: TGTGCCAGCAGCTTAGAAGCGGGAGGGCTCTACGAGCAGTACTTC. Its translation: CASSLEAGGLYEQYF.